This TCR beta chain comes out of a study of T cell repertoires in cytomegalovirus infection. Turning to the study itself: CMV epitopes that were recently identified and HLA-C-restricted were used alongside well-studied HLA-B-restricted ones. Matching HLA type and CMV infection were both indicated by public TCR beta signatures.

TCRdb processed the reads anew with MiXCR; each CDR3 protein has one entry. The sample holds roughly 990,000 distinct CDR3 sequences, 25% to 40% seen once. Trimming cost V 7 bases and J 6 bases; bases outside gene matches: 10. This CDR3 contains 16 residues. The germline gives CDR1 MNHEY, CDR2 SMNVEV (reference sequence). This clonotype has only a few counts. Its specificity is not known. Study-wide results and limits: Identification of carriers of CMV plus the relevant HLA was achieved through cumulative public TCR beta family frequency. In two of eight donors, the top clonotype was HLA-C-restricted CMV-specific.

The rearrangement uses TRBV27 and TRBJ2-1, with 12 bases matching TRBD1. This clonotype was sampled from a human donor in good health (CMV status not recorded). Some clones in this sample may be carry-over from other donors' samples. This material consisted of cultured CD8+ T cells from PBMCs, taken from culture after CMV antigen stimulation. This chain's CDR3 is CASTTWDRGPGNEQFF. In DNA form, the CDR3 reads TGTGCCAGCACCACTTGGGACAGGGGGCCTGGCAATGAGCAGTTCTTC.